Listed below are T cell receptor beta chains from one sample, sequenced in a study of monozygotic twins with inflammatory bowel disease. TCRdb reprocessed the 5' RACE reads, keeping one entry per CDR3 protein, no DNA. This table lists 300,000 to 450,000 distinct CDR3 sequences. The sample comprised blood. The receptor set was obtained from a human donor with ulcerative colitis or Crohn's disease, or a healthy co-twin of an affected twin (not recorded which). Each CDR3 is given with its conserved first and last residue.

CDR3 protein: CSAPFRGSSYEQYF; J gene: TRBJ2-7; V gene: TRBV20-1
CDR3 protein: CASSLKGQPPIDEQFF; J gene: TRBJ2-1; V gene: TRBV12-3/TRBV12-4
CDR3 protein: CATSRGLSSGGSYNEQFF; J gene: TRBJ2-1; V gene: TRBV15
CDR3 protein: CASSLGLARYNEQFF; J gene: TRBJ2-1; V gene: TRBV5-1
CDR3 protein: CASSILGLPGELFF; J gene: TRBJ2-2; V gene: TRBV19
CDR3 protein: CASSLLIDSYEQYF; J gene: TRBJ2-7; V gene: TRBV5-1
CDR3 protein: CASSADRTNTEAFF; J gene: TRBJ1-1; V gene: TRBV9
CDR3 protein: CASTLSVSEQFF; J gene: TRBJ2-1; V gene: TRBV6-2/TRBV6-3
CDR3 protein: CASSQWYEQYF; J gene: TRBJ2-7; V gene: TRBV28
CDR3 protein: CASSLRAVNTGELFF; J gene: TRBJ2-2; V gene: TRBV5-1
CDR3 protein: CSVELGGPQETQYF; J gene: TRBJ2-5; V gene: TRBV29-1
CDR3 protein: CASSGTANYGYTF; J gene: TRBJ1-2; V gene: TRBV25-1
CDR3 protein: CSARDSGSGNTIYF; J gene: TRBJ1-3; V gene: TRBV20-1
CDR3 protein: CASNGGQGTGELFF; J gene: TRBJ2-2; V gene: TRBV7-9
CDR3 protein: CASSLVNIGRGEQYF; J gene: TRBJ2-7; V gene: TRBV7-9
CDR3 protein: CATFPGGSGNQPQHF; J gene: TRBJ1-5; V gene: TRBV15
CDR3 protein: CASSSRNLQGLAYEQYF; J gene: TRBJ2-7; V gene: TRBV27
CDR3 protein: CASRPTINIGNTIYF; J gene: TRBJ1-3; V gene: TRBV12-3/TRBV12-4
CDR3 protein: CASSYSSRGLSETQYF; J gene: TRBJ2-5; V gene: TRBV6-5
CDR3 protein: CASSLLVDRGYEQYF; J gene: TRBJ2-7; V gene: TRBV7-2
CDR3 protein: CASSLGYQILAEQYF; J gene: TRBJ2-7; V gene: TRBV7-2
CDR3 protein: CASSLAPLASTDTQYF; J gene: TRBJ2-3; V gene: TRBV7-2
CDR3 protein: CSVAVLAAESYEQYF; J gene: TRBJ2-7; V gene: TRBV20-1
CDR3 protein: CASSILQGNQPQHF; J gene: TRBJ1-5; V gene: TRBV27
CDR3 protein: CSASDRGLSEKLFF; J gene: TRBJ1-4; V gene: TRBV20-1
CDR3 protein: CASSPVRGQTDTQYF; J gene: TRBJ2-3; V gene: TRBV12-3/TRBV12-4
CDR3 protein: CASSLVALSELPGEKLFF; J gene: TRBJ1-4; V gene: TRBV7-6
CDR3 protein: CASSGTSGVYNEQFF; J gene: TRBJ2-1; V gene: TRBV7-6
CDR3 protein: CATSKGQGPTTEAFF; J gene: TRBJ1-1; V gene: TRBV21-1
CDR3 protein: CAASSQDTDTQYF; J gene: TRBJ2-3; V gene: TRBV19
CDR3 protein: CASSPVLRGAAADQPQHF; J gene: TRBJ1-5; V gene: TRBV11-2
CDR3 protein: CSAEGGVPTDTQYF; J gene: TRBJ2-3; V gene: TRBV20-1